This TCR beta chain was observed in a study of cytomegalovirus exposure and HLA in healthy donors. Germline values: CDR1 LGHNA, CDR2 YNFKEQ. Trimming removed 0 bases at V and 7 bases at J, with 18 bases between. CDR3 size: 16 residues. General study findings and limits: One later analysis reportedly identified an Asian-associated ancestry cluster that showed fewer N-insertions than the roughly 670-donor mean. Cytomegalovirus-associated TCR beta chains were listed, numbering 150 to 200. Common viral pathogens seemed to be connected with several of the most significant clusters, according to a later analysis.

Primers: 60 Vbeta forward and 13 Jbeta reverse. The assay was immunoSEQ multiplex PCR, and TCRdb's table has in-frame clones only and misses some. This sample yields some 120,000 clones, of which roughly 15% are seen a single time; 2.9% belongs to the top ten. Every donor was a healthy person donating bone marrow. In its sample, this clone was seen a few times. The target antigen is unknown. The chain recombines TRBV4-2 with TRBJ1-1; D is perhaps TRBD1 (5 bases). Sequencing used PBMCs. This receptor was obtained from a female donor in good health and CMV-seropositive. The CDR3 here is CASSQEGTRTRGEAFF. Written as DNA, the CDR3 is TGTGCCAGCAGCCAAGAAGGGACTAGAACACGGGGTGAAGCTTTCTTT.